The text below deals with one T cell receptor beta chain. Libraries were prepared by immunoSEQ multiplex PCR; TCRdb keeps only in-frame clonotypes and omits some of them. Of about 230,000 clones in the sample, approximately 84% were seen once. The record originates from a study of blood T cell repertoires in COVID-19. Trimming took 0 bases from V and 6 from J, leaving 14 bases between them. The germline V gene encodes CDR1 LGHNA and CDR2 YNFKEQ. There are 16 residues in the CDR3. The TCR comes from a woman aged 80 or older with acute or convalescent COVID-19. The rearrangement joins TRBV4-2 to TRBJ1-4, with TRBD1 as a possible D gene (5 bases). Sequences were obtained from peripheral blood. CDR3 protein: CASSQDLGQGYEKLFF. The DNA for the CDR3 is TGTGCCAGCAGCCAAGATCTGGGCCAGGGATATGAAAAACTGTTTTTT.